The clone carrying this T cell receptor (beta chain) appeared many times. This specimen comes from a study of low-dose radiotherapy and immunotherapy resistance in tumors. This CDR3 region has 13 residues. Looked up from germline, CDR1 is MDHEN and CDR2 is SYDVKM. V was pared by 6 bases and J by 5 bases, with 6 bases of the junction left unmatched. cDNA synthesis used a TRAV/TRBV-specific primer set for both chains. The PCR that amplified TCRs ran for around 20 cycles, relying on a constant-region primer and a V-primer adapter. One entry per CDR3 protein, called by TCRdb with MiXCR from the reads. The sample shows more than 50,000 distinct CDR3 sequences, about 26% of them seen only once. Time point here: before trial treatment.

Sample: PBMCs, taken before treatment. The origin of this receptor is a male donor with rectosigmoid adenocarcinoma. The V and J genes are TRBV28 and TRBJ1-2; TRBD1 matches 7 bases. CDR3 sequence reads: CASSSGTEYGYTF. As DNA, the CDR3 is TGTGCCAGCAGCTCCGGGACAGAGTATGGCTACACCTTC.